This TCR beta chain was documented in a study of blood T cells in healthy people across ages. This clonotype has more than one count but fewer than ten. The CDR3 is 17 residues long. V was shortened by 0 bases and J by 2 bases, with 14 bases between the two germline ends. Germline V CDR1 and CDR2: LGHNA, YNFKEQ. PCR was performed a second time for roughly 6 to 12 cycles using a sample-barcoded 5' primer and a J-beta primer mix. In TCRdb, the 5' RACE reads were re-called with MiXCR into one record per CDR3 protein. The sample records about 1.8 million distinct CDR3 sequences, around 50% being singletons.

The clonotype was recovered from a woman between 40 and 55 years old in good health. The specimen sequenced was blood. The V and J genes are TRBV4-2 and TRBJ2-1, with D possibly being TRBD1 or TRBD2 (5 bases each). CDR3 sequence (DNA): TGTGCCAGCAGCCAAGATTCGGGGCCAGGAACCTACAATGAGCAGTTCTTC. Its translation: CASSQDSGPGTYNEQFF.